These T cell receptor beta chains were read from a single sample in a study of shared clonotypes between healthy human individuals. The protocol was immunoSEQ multiplex PCR, while the TCRdb copy is restricted to in-frame clones and leaves out a portion. The sample consists of roughly 2,300,000 clones, 80% to 95% of them appearing once. Specimen: naive CD4+ T cells from PBMCs. These receptors were taken from a man aged 18 to 29 in good health. Some clones in this sample may be carry-over from other donors' samples. The CDR3 runs from the conserved cysteine through the conserved F or W. Fields, in order: CDR3 length, D gene, clone size, J gene, V gene, CDR3 DNA, CDR3 protein. A D gene is named only where the DNA matches it firmly. A row's size may be missing; if present it is once, few, many or a size class.

length: 15; D: NA; size: NA; J: TRBJ2-2; V: TRBV5-1; DNA: TGCGCCAGCAGCAACGGGCAGATATACACCGGGGAGCTGTTTTTT; CDR3: CASSNGQIYTGELFF
length: 13; D: NA; size: NA; J: TRBJ1-2; V: TRBV2; DNA: TGTGCCAGCAGGGCCACAGGGCCGGGAGGCTACACCTTC; CDR3: CASRATGPGGYTF
length: 14; D: NA; size: NA; J: TRBJ1-2; V: TRBV9; DNA: TGTGCCAGCAGCGTAGGCGGGGGTTTCTATGGCTACACCTTC; CDR3: CASSVGGGFYGYTF
length: 14; D: TRBD2; size: NA; J: TRBJ2-2; V: TRBV30; DNA: TGTGCCTGGGACCGACTAGCGGGGGCCGGGGAGCTGTTTTTT; CDR3: CAWDRLAGAGELFF
length: 14; D: NA; size: NA; J: TRBJ2-7; V: TRBV6-6; DNA: TGTGCCAGCAGCCCGACCCGGGGATTCTACGAGCAGTACTTC; CDR3: CASSPTRGFYEQYF
length: 14; D: TRBD1; size: NA; J: TRBJ2-2; V: TRBV7-3; DNA: TGTGCCAGCAGCACTGGGACAGGGCACGGGGAGCTGTTTTTT; CDR3: CASSTGTGHGELFF
length: 16; D: NA; size: NA; J: TRBJ2-3; V: TRBV11-2; DNA: TGTGCCAGCAGCTTTACGTTCCCCTATCTTGGAGATACGCAGTATTTT; CDR3: CASSFTFPYLGDTQYF
length: 13; D: NA; size: NA; J: TRBJ1-2; V: TRBV6-6; DNA: TGTGCCAGCAGTGATAGCAAAGACTATGGCTACACCTTC; CDR3: CASSDSKDYGYTF
length: 14; D: NA; size: NA; J: TRBJ2-7; V: TRBV11-2; DNA: TGTGCCAGCAGCTTAGATGGCCACCGAGACGAGCAGTACTTC; CDR3: CASSLDGHRDEQYF
length: 14; D: NA; size: NA; J: TRBJ1-1; V: TRBV7-2; DNA: TGTGCCAGCAGCTTTTCAGGGATGGGCACTGAAGCTTTCTTT; CDR3: CASSFSGMGTEAFF
length: 12; D: NA; size: NA; J: TRBJ2-3; V: TRBV28; DNA: TGTGCCAGCGGGGATCGCACAGATACGCAGTATTTT; CDR3: CASGDRTDTQYF
length: 16; D: TRBD2; size: NA; J: TRBJ2-1; V: TRBV15; DNA: TGTGCCACCAGCAGAGATGCGGGAGGGCCTACCTATGAGCAGTTCTTC; CDR3: CATSRDAGGPTYEQFF
length: 16; D: NA; size: NA; J: TRBJ2-6; V: TRBV7-9; DNA: TGTGCCAGCAGCGCCCGGGACGGGGTTGGGGCCAACGTCCTGACTTTC; CDR3: CASSARDGVGANVLTF
length: 14; D: TRBD2; size: NA; J: TRBJ2-7; V: TRBV6-5; DNA: TGTGCCAGCAGCCCCGGACTAGCGGGCTACGAGCAGTACTTC; CDR3: CASSPGLAGYEQYF
length: 15; D: NA; size: NA; J: TRBJ2-7; V: TRBV5-1; DNA: TGCGCCAGCAGCTTTGGGGGTAATGTGAACTACGAGCAGTACTTC; CDR3: CASSFGGNVNYEQYF
length: 13; D: NA; size: once; J: TRBJ2-3; V: TRBV29-1; DNA: TGCAGCGTTGGAGGCGGGCCGACCGATACGCAGTATTTT; CDR3: CSVGGGPTDTQYF
length: 15; D: NA; size: NA; J: TRBJ2-7; V: TRBV9; DNA: TGTGCCAGCAGCGTAGCTTACGGGGGGCATTACGAGCAGTACTTC; CDR3: CASSVAYGGHYEQYF
length: 15; D: NA; size: NA; J: TRBJ2-3; V: TRBV7-2; DNA: TGTGCCAGCAGCTTTTTGGGGGGTGGCACAGATACGCAGTATTTT; CDR3: CASSFLGGGTDTQYF
length: 11; D: NA; size: NA; J: TRBJ2-5; V: TRBV29-1; DNA: TGCAGCGCCGCGTGGGGAGAGACCCAGTACTTC; CDR3: CSAAWGETQYF
length: 15; D: TRBD1; size: NA; J: TRBJ2-1; V: TRBV27; DNA: TGTGCCAGCACCCTAGGACAGGGGGGAGACATTGAGCAGTTCTTC; CDR3: CASTLGQGGDIEQFF
length: 14; D: NA; size: once; J: TRBJ2-7; V: TRBV7-9; DNA: TGTGCCAGCAGCTTGTCCGGGACTTTAGGTGGGCAGTACTTC; CDR3: CASSLSGTLGGQYF
length: 14; D: NA; size: NA; J: TRBJ2-5; V: TRBV6-5; DNA: TGTGCCAGCAGAAGTCCAGGCAACCAAGAGACCCAGTACTTC; CDR3: CASRSPGNQETQYF
length: 17; D: NA; size: NA; J: TRBJ2-6; V: TRBV5-6; DNA: TGTGCCAGCAGCTTGGGGTCGTGGGGAGCTGGGGCCAACGTCCTGACTTTC; CDR3: CASSLGSWGAGANVLTF
length: 15; D: TRBD2; size: NA; J: TRBJ2-7; V: TRBV18; DNA: TGTGCCAGCTCAGGACGAATTGGGACTACAGACGAGCAGTACTTC; CDR3: CASSGRIGTTDEQYF
length: 12; D: NA; size: NA; J: TRBJ1-4; V: TRBV29-1; DNA: TGCAGCGCGGGCGGGGTTGGTGAAAAACTGTTTTTT; CDR3: CSAGGVGEKLFF
length: 15; D: NA; size: once; J: TRBJ1-2; V: TRBV28; DNA: TGTGCCAAATACCCCGGGACATGGGAAAACTATGGCTACACCTTC; CDR3: CAKYPGTWENYGYTF
length: 16; D: TRBD1; size: NA; J: TRBJ2-3; V: TRBV18; DNA: TGTGCCAGCTCACCATCGGGACAGGGATGGACAGATACGCAGTATTTT; CDR3: CASSPSGQGWTDTQYF
length: 13; D: NA; size: NA; J: TRBJ2-2; V: TRBV7-8; DNA: TGTGCCAGCAGCCCGGACCGCGCCGGGGAGCTGTTTTTT; CDR3: CASSPDRAGELFF
length: 13; D: NA; size: NA; J: TRBJ2-1; V: TRBV29-1; DNA: TGCAGCGTTGAAGGGTCGGTCTACAATGAGCAGTTCTTC; CDR3: CSVEGSVYNEQFF
length: 14; D: NA; size: NA; J: TRBJ2-7; V: TRBV9; DNA: TGTGCCAGCAGCGTAGGGACGAGTCCCTACGAGCAGTACTTC; CDR3: CASSVGTSPYEQYF
length: 18; D: TRBD2; size: NA; J: TRBJ2-1; V: TRBV27; DNA: TGTGCCAGCAAACGCGTTTCGGGTAGCGGGAGGGCTTCGTATGAGCAGTTCTTC; CDR3: CASKRVSGSGRASYEQFF
length: 15; D: NA; size: NA; J: TRBJ2-2; V: TRBV6-5; DNA: TGTGCCAGCAGTTACTCTCCAGCTAACACCGGGGAGCTGTTTTTT; CDR3: CASSYSPANTGELFF
length: 13; D: TRBD1; size: NA; J: TRBJ1-5; V: TRBV11-2; DNA: TGTGCCAGCAGCCCGACAGGGGGACAGCCCCAGCATTTT; CDR3: CASSPTGGQPQHF
length: 13; D: NA; size: NA; J: TRBJ1-2; V: TRBV28; DNA: TGTGCCAGCGGGGTGCCGGCTAACTATGGCTACACCTTC; CDR3: CASGVPANYGYTF
length: 15; D: TRBD2; size: NA; J: TRBJ2-1; V: TRBV5-1; DNA: TGCGCCAGCAGCTTTCTAGCGGGATCTTACAATGAGCAGTTCTTC; CDR3: CASSFLAGSYNEQFF
length: 12; D: TRBD1; size: NA; J: TRBJ2-3; V: TRBV19; DNA: TGTGCCAGTGGACAGGGAAGTCTTACGCAGTATTTT; CDR3: CASGQGSLTQYF
length: 16; D: NA; size: NA; J: TRBJ2-3; V: TRBV4-3; DNA: TGCGCCAGCAGCCAAGAGGGAAGCGGTGGGACAGATACGCAGTATTTT; CDR3: CASSQEGSGGTDTQYF
length: 13; D: TRBD2; size: NA; J: TRBJ2-1; V: TRBV7-3; DNA: TGTGCCAGCAGCTCTCAAGCGGGGAATGAGCAGTTCTTC; CDR3: CASSSQAGNEQFF
length: 11; D: TRBD1; size: NA; J: TRBJ2-4; V: TRBV29-1; DNA: TGCAGCGTAGGGACAGCAAACATTCAGTACTTC; CDR3: CSVGTANIQYF
length: 12; D: TRBD1; size: few; J: TRBJ1-2; V: TRBV28; DNA: TGTGCCGCAGGGGGCTTGGGCTATGGCTACACCTTC; CDR3: CAAGGLGYGYTF
length: 12; D: NA; size: NA; J: TRBJ2-1; V: TRBV6-1; DNA: TGTGCCAGCAAGACAAACTACAATGAGCAGTTCTTC; CDR3: CASKTNYNEQFF
length: 13; D: NA; size: NA; J: TRBJ2-1; V: TRBV29-1; DNA: TGCAGCGGCGGGACAGCCAGTCGGGATGAGCAGTTCTTC; CDR3: CSGGTASRDEQFF
length: 17; D: NA; size: NA; J: TRBJ1-1; V: TRBV7-8; DNA: TGTGCCAGCAGCTTGCGGACAGTCACCGGCCTGGGCACTGAAGCTTTCTTT; CDR3: CASSLRTVTGLGTEAFF
length: 18; D: TRBD2; size: NA; J: TRBJ2-1; V: TRBV9; DNA: TGTGCCAGCAGCCCTCGTAGTGTCCCCCGACTAGCGGGTAATGAGCAGTTCTTC; CDR3: CASSPRSVPRLAGNEQFF
length: 15; D: NA; size: NA; J: TRBJ2-3; V: TRBV10-1; DNA: TGCGCCAGCAGCAAGGACTGGGGACGCCCAGATACGCAGTATTTT; CDR3: CASSKDWGRPDTQYF
length: 15; D: NA; size: NA; J: TRBJ2-3; V: TRBV4-2; DNA: TGTGCCAGCAGCCAAGACCCGCTGAACACAGATACGCAGTATTTT; CDR3: CASSQDPLNTDTQYF
length: 15; D: TRBD2; size: NA; J: TRBJ2-5; V: TRBV7-8; DNA: TGTGCCAGCAGCTTAGGCGGGAGGGCCGTTGAGACCCAGTACTTC; CDR3: CASSLGGRAVETQYF
length: 15; D: NA; size: NA; J: TRBJ1-3; V: TRBV9; DNA: TGTGCCAGCAGCGCCCGGACCCGGGGAAGAAACACCATATATTTT; CDR3: CASSARTRGRNTIYF
length: 11; D: NA; size: NA; J: TRBJ1-2; V: TRBV2; DNA: TGTGCCAGCAGTGAAGAAGGTGGCTACACCTTC; CDR3: CASSEEGGYTF
length: 14; D: NA; size: NA; J: TRBJ1-4; V: TRBV18; DNA: TGTGCCAGCTCACCTTATACCACTAATGAAAAACTGTTTTTT; CDR3: CASSPYTTNEKLFF
length: 14; D: NA; size: once; J: TRBJ2-5; V: TRBV2; DNA: TGTGCCAGCAGGACTTCTGGGGATTTGGAGACCCAGTACTTC; CDR3: CASRTSGDLETQYF
length: 13; D: NA; size: NA; J: TRBJ2-2; V: TRBV7-9; DNA: TGTGCCAGCAGCTTAGGGGACTCCGGGGAGCTGTTTTTT; CDR3: CASSLGDSGELFF
length: 16; D: TRBD1; size: NA; J: TRBJ1-5; V: TRBV2; DNA: TGTGCCAGCAGTTCCAGGTTGACAGGGGGCAGGCAGCCCCAGCATTTT; CDR3: CASSSRLTGGRQPQHF